This T cell receptor (beta chain) was obtained from a study of blood T cells in healthy people across ages. Study-level points and caveats: Changes seen in expanded clonotypes were possibly confounded by donor CMV status left unknown. TCR beta diversity correlated strongly with naive T cell percentage.

The amount of total RNA extracted per sample was at least 6 micrograms. Germline V gene sequence: CDR1 MDHEN, CDR2 SYDVKM. Trimming shortened V by 1 base and J by 7 bases, and 17 bases separated the two germline ends. The CDR3 has 16 residues. Together with a sample-barcoded 5' primer, a J-beta primer mix was included in a second PCR lasting about 6 to 11 cycles. Every cDNA was tagged by a template-switch adaptor with 12 random nucleotides. One entry per CDR3 protein, called by TCRdb with MiXCR from the 5' RACE reads. In the table there are roughly 1.4 million distinct CDR3 sequences, 59% of which are singletons. Comments on this clonotype: The antigen is not known.

This chain links TRBV28 with TRBJ2-1, with a tentative D call TRBD2 (7 bases). The origin of this receptor is a man between 18 and 35 years old in good health. Sequencing was done on a sample of blood. The CDR3: CASSLLGGGAINEQFF. DNA for the CDR3: TGTGCCAGCAGTTTATTAGGTGGGGGGGCGATTAATGAGCAGTTCTTC.